This T cell receptor beta chain was identified in a study of T-cell memory formation after mild COVID-19. TCRdb processed the 5' RACE reads anew with MiXCR; each CDR3 protein has one entry. Among 250,000 to 350,000 distinct CDR3 sequences, roughly 15% were seen once, and the ten largest hold approximately 23%. This clonotype was recorded a few times. The CDR3 is 13 residues long. Germline-derived CDR1 and CDR2 are DFQATT and SNEGSKA (reference sequence). V trimming: 7 bases; J trimming: 5 bases; junction bases outside the gene matches: 9. The rearrangement joins TRBV20-1 to TRBJ2-5; 8 nucleotides agree with TRBD2. This receptor was obtained from a man between 18 and 35 years old who had mild COVID-19 (a few samples of this study predate the infection). Cell type and time point are not known. Sequencing was carried out using PBMCs or a T cell subset sorted from them (not recorded which). Here the CDR3 DNA reads TGCAGTGTGGACGGGGGGGATTCGGAGACCCAGTACTTC. It codes for CSVDGGDSETQYF.